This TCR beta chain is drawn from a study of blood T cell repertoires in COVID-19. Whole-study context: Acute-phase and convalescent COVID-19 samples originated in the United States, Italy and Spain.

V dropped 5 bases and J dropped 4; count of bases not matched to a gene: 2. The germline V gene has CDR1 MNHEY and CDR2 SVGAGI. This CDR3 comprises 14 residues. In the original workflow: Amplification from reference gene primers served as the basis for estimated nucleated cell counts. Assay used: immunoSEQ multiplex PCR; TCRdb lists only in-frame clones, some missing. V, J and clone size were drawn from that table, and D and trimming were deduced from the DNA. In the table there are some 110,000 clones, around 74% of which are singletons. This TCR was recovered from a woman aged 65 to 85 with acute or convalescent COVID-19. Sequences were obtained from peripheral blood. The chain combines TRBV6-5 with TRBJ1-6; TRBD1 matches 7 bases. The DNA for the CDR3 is TGTGCCAGCAGTCCGGGACAGTATAATTCACCCCTCCACTTT. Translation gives CASSPGQYNSPLHF.